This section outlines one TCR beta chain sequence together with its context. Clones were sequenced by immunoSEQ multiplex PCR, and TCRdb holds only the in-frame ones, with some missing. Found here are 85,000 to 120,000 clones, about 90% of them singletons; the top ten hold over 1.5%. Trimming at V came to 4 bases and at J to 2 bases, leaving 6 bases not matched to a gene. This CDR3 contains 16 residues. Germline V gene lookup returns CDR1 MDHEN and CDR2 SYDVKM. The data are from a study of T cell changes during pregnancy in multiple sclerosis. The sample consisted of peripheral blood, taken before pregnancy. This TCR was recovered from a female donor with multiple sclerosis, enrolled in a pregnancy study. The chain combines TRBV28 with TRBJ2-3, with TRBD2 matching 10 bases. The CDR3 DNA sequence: TGTGCCAGCAGTTCGTTTAGCGGGGGGCCCACAGATACGCAGTATTTT. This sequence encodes CASSSFSGGPTDTQYF.